These 18 T cell receptor beta chains were all obtained from the same sample, sequenced in a study of CD8+CD57+ T cells in acquired aplastic anemia. In patients chosen for sequencing, flow cytometry had shown CD8+CD57+ cell expansion. TCR beta VDJ and CDR3 were profiled, and genomic DNA was the template. In TCRdb, the reads were re-called with MiXCR into one record per CDR3 protein. In the table there are around 200,000 distinct CDR3 sequences, 45% to 60% of which are singletons. The sequenced sample was sorted CD4+, CD8+, or CD8+CD57+ T cells (not recorded which) from PBMCs. Source of these receptors: a human donor with aplastic anemia.

This chain connects TRBV3-1 to TRBJ2-4, with 9 bases lining up with TRBD1. This CDR3 is built from 14 residues. Trimming removed 3 bases from V and 8 bases from J; junction bases left unmatched: 5. Germline V gene data show CDR1 as LGHDT and CDR2 as YNNKEL (reference sequence). The CDR3 sequence is CASSHPGQGYIQYF. The DNA of the CDR3 is TGTGCCAGCAGCCACCCGGGACAGGGTTACATTCAGTACTTC. Full variable domain (missing parts from reference TRBV3-1 and TRBJ2-4): DTAVSQTPKYLVTQMGNDKSIKCEQNLGHDTMYWYKQDSKKFLKIMFSYNNKELIINETVPNRFSPKSPDKAHLNLHINSLELGDSAVYFCASSHPGQGYIQYFGAGTRLSVL.

The chain recombines TRBV10-3 with TRBJ2-5; 11 nucleotides line up with TRBD2. Germline-derived CDR1 and CDR2 are ENHRY and SYGVKD. The J segment lost 3 bases and the V segment lost 8 bases, leaving 2 bases of the junction unmatched. The CDR3 extends over 13 amino acids. CDR3 protein: CAIGLAGEETQYF. The CDR3 DNA follows: TGTGCCATCGGACTAGCGGGCGAAGAGACCCAGTACTTC.

This clonotype was recorded many times. The CDR3 protein is CAIQGRNTIYF. CDR3 nucleotide sequence: TGCGCCATCCAGGGGCGAAACACCATATATTTT. The chain employs TRBV10-1 and TRBJ1-3; maybe TRBD1 (6 bases). V was shortened by 10 bases and J by 5 bases, with 9 bases between the two germline ends. This CDR3 is 11 amino acids long. Germline V gene lookup returns CDR1 WNHNN and CDR2 SYGVQD (reference sequence).

This clonotype showed up many times. CDR3 residues: CASSNRGLGMHQETQYF. CDR3 in DNA: TGTGCCAGCAGTAACAGGGGCCTCGGTATGCACCAAGAGACCCAGTACTTC. The chain is built from TRBV6-1 and TRBJ2-5; 7 bases are a match to TRBD1. Germline assignment: CDR1 MNHNS and CDR2 SASEGT. The CDR3 totals 17 residues. J lost 0 bases, V lost 5 bases, and 12 bases had no gene match.

This clonotype was counted at least ten times. This CDR3 reads CASTGQNTGELFF. CDR3 bases: TGTGCCAGCACAGGACAAAACACCGGGGAGCTGTTTTTT. The chain links TRBV25-1 to TRBJ2-2, with a tentative D call TRBD1 (5 bases). CDR3 length: 13 amino acids. Germline CDR1 and CDR2: MGHDK and SYGVNS. Trimming pared 7 bases from V and 2 bases from J, leaving 8 bases between.

This rearrangement joins TRBV19 to TRBJ1-5; TRBD1 might be the D (6 bases). This CDR3 is built from 14 residues. Germline V gene sequence: CDR1 LNHDA, CDR2 SQIVND (reference sequence). Trimming took off 6 bases at V and 7 bases at J, with 16 bases between the two ends. CDR3 sequence (DNA): TGTGCCAGTAGCCCAAACAGGGTATTGCAGCCCCAGCATTTT. This codes for CASSPNRVLQPQHF. Together with reference TRBV19 and TRBJ1-5, the CDR3 gives the full variable domain: DGGITQSPKYLFRKEGQNVTLSCEQNLNHDAMYWYRQDPGQGLRLIYYSQIVNDFQKGDIAEGYSVSREKKESFPLTVTSAQKNPTAFYLCASSPNRVLQPQHFGDGTRLSIL.

This clonotype was observed at least ten times. The CDR3, as DNA: TGTGCCAGCAAGGTATCCGTCTCTGGGGCCAACGTCCTGACTTTC. Amino acids: CASKVSVSGANVLTF. V is TRBV2 and J is TRBJ2-6, with D uncertain. The CDR3 runs to 15 residues. Germline V CDR1 and CDR2: SNHLY, FYNNEI. V dropped 7 bases and J dropped 0 bases, with 10 bases sitting between them.

This clonotype was counted ten times or more. The rearrangement joins TRBV7-2 to TRBJ1-1; D not certain. The germline V gene has CDR1 SGHTA and CDR2 FQGNSA. Trimming left V 3 bases short and J 4 bases short, with 9 bases between. The CDR3 is 13 residues long. The CDR3 coding sequence is TGTGCCAGCAGCTTCAAGGCTGGCACTGAAGCTTTCTTT. Its protein is CASSFKAGTEAFF.

This clonotype came up many times. The chain uses TRBV7-9 and TRBJ1-4; 7 bases match TRBD1. V lost 8 bases to trimming and J lost 5 bases; unmatched junction nucleotides: 11. The germline V gene has CDR1 SEHNR and CDR2 FQNEAQ (reference sequence). The CDR3 is 15 residues long. CDR3 loop: CASVYSGQKNEKLFF. In DNA, the CDR3 is TGTGCCAGCGTATACTCGGGACAGAAAAATGAAAAACTGTTTTTT.

This clonotype was picked up many times. The chain joins TRBV2 to TRBJ2-2; D possibly corresponds to TRBD1 (6 bases). Germline V gene sequence: CDR1 SNHLY, CDR2 FYNNEI. This CDR3 region has 14 residues. V lost 5 bases and J lost 5, with 12 bases in between. The CDR3 nucleotides are TGTGCCAGCAGTCGGACAGCTCTAACCGGGGAGCTGTTTTTT. As protein: CASSRTALTGELFF.

In its sample, this clonotype was seen many times. The chain employs TRBV6-1 and TRBJ1-5; D gene uncertain. The CDR3 contains 9 residues. V lost 11 bases to trimming and J lost 9 bases, with 8 bases between them. Germline CDR1 reads MNHNS; CDR2 reads SASEGT. The CDR3 nucleotides are TGTGCCCTCGACCCGCCCCAGCATTTT. This codes for CALDPPQHF.

This sequence joins TRBV7-9 and TRBJ2-2; the D is unclear. CDR1 is SEHNR and CDR2 is FQNEAQ in the germline V gene (reference sequence). The V and J ends lost 11 bases and 6 bases respectively, with 13 bases between them. The CDR3 runs to 12 residues. The CDR3 loop reads CAGNRHSGELFF. The CDR3 nucleotides are TGTGCCGGCAACCGTCATTCCGGGGAGCTGTTTTTT.

This clonotype has only one observation. V usage is TRBV24-1 and J usage is TRBJ1-2; 7 bases agree with TRBD1. The CDR3 runs 15 residues. With V trimmed by 4 bases and J by 4 bases, 8 bases remained unmatched. CDR1 KGHDR and CDR2 SFDVKD come from the germline V gene. The CDR3 coding sequence is TGTGCCACCAGTGACAGGACAGGCCTTGGCTATGGCTACACCTTC. It yields the protein CATSDRTGLGYGYTF.

The chain carries TRBV24-1 and TRBJ1-5; 9 nucleotides agree with TRBD1. CDR1 and CDR2 from the germline V gene are KGHDR and SFDVKD. Germline trimming cut 4 bases from V and 6 bases from J; bases unmatched to any gene: 9. This CDR3 contains 16 residues. In DNA form, the CDR3 reads TGTGCCACCAGTGACACCAACAGGGGGCAAACTCAGCCCCAGCATTTT. This codes for CATSDTNRGQTQPQHF.

This chain links TRBV29-1 with TRBJ1-2, with D unclear. The V end was cut by 5 bases, the J end by 6 bases, with 22 bases between. This CDR3 has 15 residues. CDR1 and CDR2 from the germline V gene are SQVTM and ANQGSEA. CDR3 DNA sequence: TGCAGCGTTCAACAGCGGGCCACCCCAAGGGATGGCTACACCTTC. Translation gives CSVQQRATPRDGYTF.

The chain employs TRBV15 and TRBJ1-4; 7 positions agree with TRBD1. With V trimmed by 5 bases and J by 14 bases, 5 bases remained unmatched. The CDR3 covers 11 residues. Germline loops: CDR1 LNHNV, CDR2 YYDKDF (reference sequence). CDR3: CATSGDSGLFF. CDR3 DNA: TGTGCCACCAGCGGGGACAGCGGGCTGTTTTTT.

This chain uses TRBV20-1 with TRBJ2-1; 10 bases match TRBD2. CDR1 and CDR2 from the germline V gene are DFQATT and SNEGSKA (reference sequence). This CDR3 contains 16 residues. With 0 bases clipped from V and 7 bases from J, the junction kept 9 bases outside the gene matches. The CDR3 bases are TGCAGTGCTAGAGAGCTACTAGCGGGGAGAGGTAATGAGCAGTTCTTC. Amino acid sequence: CSARELLAGRGNEQFF.

This clonotype was recorded at least ten times. The chain links TRBV5-4 to TRBJ2-1; TRBD1 might be the D (7 bases). CDR3 length: 13 amino acids. Germline lookup yields CDR1 SGHNT and CDR2 YYREEE (reference sequence). The V gene lost 7 bases and the J gene lost 9 bases, with 17 bases spanning the gap. The CDR3, as DNA: TGTGCCAGCGGATTACAGGGGAGGAGTGAGCAGTTCTTC. Translation gives CASGLQGRSEQFF.